The next 6 T cell receptor beta chains were all read from a single sample in a study of blood T cells in healthy people across ages. Using a J-beta primer mix together with a sample-barcoded 5' primer, a second PCR was run for about 6 to 11 cycles. Using its own MiXCR run on the 5' RACE reads, TCRdb lists one record per CDR3 protein. The sample has 1.5 million to 2 million distinct CDR3 sequences, under 30% seen once. Source material: blood. These receptors all come from a woman in her twenties or thirties in good health.

The CDR3 DNA follows: TGTGCCAGCAGCTCCCGACAGGGGCAGCTGAACGAGCAGTACTTC. Protein: CASSSRQGQLNEQYF. V is TRBV7-2 and J is TRBJ2-7; TRBD1 agrees at 8 bases. This CDR3 spans 15 amino acids. Trimming cost V 4 bases and J 5 bases; bases outside gene matches: 10. In germline, CDR1 is SGHTA, CDR2 FQGNSA. Full variable domain (rest looked up from reference TRBV7-2 and TRBJ2-7): GAGVSQSPSNKVTEKGKDVELRCDPISGHTALYWYRQSLGQGLEFLIYFQGNSAPDKSGLPSDRFSAERTGGSVSTLTIQRTQQEDSAVYLCASSSRQGQLNEQYFGPGTRLTVT.

A note on this clonotype: The junction departs from germline at one end; a sequencing error may be responsible. The V call is TRBV29-1, the J call TRBJ1-2; a weak D match, TRBD1 (6 bases). Germline lookup yields CDR1 SQVTM and CDR2 ANQGSEA. This CDR3 has 15 residues. CDR3 bases: TGCAGCGGAGGGGGTTGGGACGGTACTAACTATGACTACACCTTC. It is translated as CSGGGWDGTNYDYTF.

This CDR3 reads CASSLDFGRSSDTQYF. For the CDR3, the DNA is TGCGCCAGCAGCTTGGACTTCGGGAGATCGAGCGATACGCAGTATTTT. This chain uses TRBV5-1 with TRBJ2-3; the D gene is possibly TRBD2 (6 bases). CDR1 and CDR2 (germline): SGHRS, YFSETQ. V dropped 0 bases and J dropped 6 bases, with 17 bases sitting between them. CDR3 length: 16 residues.

This clonotype was recorded a few times. The chain carries TRBV12-3 or TRBV12-4 and TRBJ2-3; D unclear. CDR3 length: 12 amino acids. V dropped 4 bases and J dropped 15 bases, with 17 bases sitting between them. In nucleotides, the CDR3 is TGTGCCAGCAGTTGGCGCACAGATACGGAATATTTT. As protein: CASSWRTDTEYF.

At least ten counts were recorded for this clonotype. The gene calls are TRBV28 and TRBJ1-4; TRBD1 agrees at 8 bases. The V and J ends lost 11 bases and 8 bases, in that order; junction bases with no gene match: 1. This CDR3 comprises 10 residues. CDR1 and CDR2 (germline): MDHEN, SYDVKM. The CDR3 loop is CASGGEKLFF. In nucleotides, the CDR3 is TGTGCCTCAGGGGGCGAAAAACTGTTTTTT.

With regard to this clonotype: This may come from a read error, since a much larger clone is one base off. The J gene is TRBJ2-7, the V gene TRBV27; possibly TRBD1 for D (6 bases). There are 15 residues in the CDR3. CDR1 and CDR2 (germline): MNHEY, SMNVEV (reference sequence). V lost 8 bases, J lost 2 bases, and 19 bases lay in between. CDR3 loop: CASGPSTGWTYEQYF. The CDR3 DNA reads as TGTGCCAGCGGTCCGTCGACAGGTTGGACCTACGAGCAGTACTTC.